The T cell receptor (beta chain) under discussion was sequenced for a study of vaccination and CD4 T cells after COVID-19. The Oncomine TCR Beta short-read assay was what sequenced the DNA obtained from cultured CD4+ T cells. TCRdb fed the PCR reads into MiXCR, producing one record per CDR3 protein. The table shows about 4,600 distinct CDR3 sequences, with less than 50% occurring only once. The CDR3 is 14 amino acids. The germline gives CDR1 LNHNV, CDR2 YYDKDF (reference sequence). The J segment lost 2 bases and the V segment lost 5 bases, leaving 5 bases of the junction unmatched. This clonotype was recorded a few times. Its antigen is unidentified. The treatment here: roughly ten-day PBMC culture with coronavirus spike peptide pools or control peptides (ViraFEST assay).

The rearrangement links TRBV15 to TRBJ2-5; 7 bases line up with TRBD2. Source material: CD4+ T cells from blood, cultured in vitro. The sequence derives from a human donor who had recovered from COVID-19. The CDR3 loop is CATSGDYTQETQYF. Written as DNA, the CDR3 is TGTGCCACCAGCGGGGACTATACTCAAGAGACCCAGTACTTC. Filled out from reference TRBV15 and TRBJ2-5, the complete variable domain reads DAMVIQNPRYQVTQFGKPVTLSCSQTLNHNVMYWYQQKSSQAPKLLFHYYDKDFNNEADTPDNFQSRRPNTSFCFLDIRSPGLGDTAMYLCATSGDYTQETQYFGPGTRLLVL.